The rows below give T cell receptor beta chains drawn from one sample of a study of OX40 agonist ivuxolimab in advanced cancers. Profiled with immunoSEQ multiplex PCR; TCRdb holds only in-frame clones, not every one. The sample contains tens of thousands of clones, 85% of which appear only once. This specimen was CD4+ or CD8+ T cells sorted from blood, taken in a trial of the OX40 agonist ivuxolimab. The origin of the receptors is an adult with an advanced solid tumor such as melanoma, head and neck, liver or kidney cancer. The CDR3 runs from the conserved cysteine through the conserved F or W. Each record gives: clone size, D gene, V gene, J gene, CDR3 DNA, CDR3 protein. The D gene is left open where the match is weak. Expanded clones get a size class; other rows say once, few or many, or leave the size out.

size: NA
D: NA
V: TRBV19
J: TRBJ2-7
DNA: TGTGCCAGTAGGAGGACAGATGGCGAGCAGTACTTC
CDR3: CASRRTDGEQYF

size: NA
D: NA
V: TRBV30
J: TRBJ2-3
DNA: TGTGCCTGGGTCCGGGACACAGATACGCAGTATTTT
CDR3: CAWVRDTDTQYF

size: NA
D: NA
V: TRBV7-6
J: TRBJ2-7
DNA: TGTGCCAGCAGTCCGGTCCGGGAGAGAGGGTACGAGCAGTACTTC
CDR3: CASSPVRERGYEQYF

size: once
D: NA
V: TRBV5-1
J: TRBJ2-1
DNA: TGCGCCAGCAGCCGTAGCAGCAGCTCCTACAATGAGCAGTTCTTC
CDR3: CASSRSSSSYNEQFF

size: NA
D: TRBD1
V: TRBV5-1
J: TRBJ2-7
DNA: TGCGCCAGCAGCCCCGGGACAGGTCCCGGCGAGCAGTACTTC
CDR3: CASSPGTGPGEQYF

size: NA
D: TRBD2
V: TRBV10-3
J: TRBJ2-1
DNA: TGTGCCTCGGCGGGAGTTGGGAATGAGCAGTTCTTC
CDR3: CASAGVGNEQFF

size: NA
D: NA
V: TRBV18
J: TRBJ2-5
DNA: TGTGCCAGCTCACCACCGGGACTCCAAGAGACCCAGTACTTC
CDR3: CASSPPGLQETQYF

size: NA
D: TRBD2
V: TRBV11-3
J: TRBJ2-7
DNA: TGTGCCAGCAAAACCTCGGGGGGCTACGAGCAGTACTTC
CDR3: CASKTSGGYEQYF

size: NA
D: TRBD2
V: TRBV7-3
J: TRBJ2-1
DNA: TGTGCCAGCAGCTCCCCGGGGGGACGCAATGAGCAGTTCTTC
CDR3: CASSSPGGRNEQFF

size: NA
D: TRBD1
V: TRBV6-7
J: TRBJ1-6
DNA: TGTGCCAGAATAACAGGGGGTAATTCACCCCTCCACTTT
CDR3: CARITGGNSPLHF

size: few
D: TRBD1
V: TRBV5-8
J: TRBJ1-2
DNA: TGTGCCAGCAGTTATGACAGGGTGAATGGCTACACCTTC
CDR3: CASSYDRVNGYTF

size: NA
D: NA
V: TRBV5-8
J: TRBJ1-1
DNA: TGTGCCAGCAGGCTTAACACGAACACTGAAGCTTTCTTT
CDR3: CASRLNTNTEAFF

size: once
D: TRBD1
V: TRBV4-2
J: TRBJ1-5
DNA: TGTGCCAGCAGCCAAGCGGACAGGGTAGGGAATCAGCCCCAGCATTTT
CDR3: CASSQADRVGNQPQHF

size: NA
D: NA
V: TRBV6-1
J: TRBJ2-3
DNA: TGTGCCAGTCACCTCGCGGGCGGAGATACGCAGTATTTT
CDR3: CASHLAGGDTQYF

size: NA
D: NA
V: TRBV18
J: TRBJ1-4
DNA: TGTGCCAGCTCACTCGGGGCAACTAATGAAAAACTGTTTTTT
CDR3: CASSLGATNEKLFF

size: NA
D: TRBD1
V: TRBV11-2
J: TRBJ1-3
DNA: TGTGCCAGCAGATCGGGACAGCCGGGAAACACCATATATTTT
CDR3: CASRSGQPGNTIYF

size: once
D: NA
V: TRBV6-1
J: TRBJ1-4
DNA: TGTGCCAGCAGTGAATTTATTGGGGGAGGTAATGAAAAACTGTTTTTT
CDR3: CASSEFIGGGNEKLFF

size: NA
D: TRBD1
V: TRBV5-1
J: TRBJ1-4
DNA: TGCGCCAGCAGCAGGGGACAGGAAAGACATGAAAAACTGTTTTTT
CDR3: CASSRGQERHEKLFF

size: NA
D: TRBD1
V: TRBV10-3
J: TRBJ1-6
DNA: TGTGCCATCAGTGACCGGACAGGGGATAGTTCACCCCTCCACTTT
CDR3: CAISDRTGDSSPLHF

size: NA
D: NA
V: TRBV11-2
J: TRBJ1-4
DNA: TGTGCCAGCAGCCCACGTGGGAGAGGGGATGAAAAACTGTTTTTT
CDR3: CASSPRGRGDEKLFF

size: NA
D: NA
V: TRBV5-5
J: TRBJ1-2
DNA: TGTGCCAGCAGCTTGTTGGAGGGGCGCATACTCTATGGCTACACCTTC
CDR3: CASSLLEGRILYGYTF

size: NA
D: NA
V: TRBV30
J: TRBJ1-4
DNA: TGTGCCTGGAGTCCAGACAGGACTAATGAAAAACTGTTTTTT
CDR3: CAWSPDRTNEKLFF

size: NA
D: NA
V: TRBV5-8
J: TRBJ1-2
DNA: TGTGCCAGCAGCTTATGGACAGATCCTGTCTATGGCTACACCTTC
CDR3: CASSLWTDPVYGYTF

size: NA
D: NA
V: TRBV6-7
J: TRBJ2-5
DNA: TGTGCCATCCTAGCGTTCCAAGAGACCCAGTACTTC
CDR3: CAILAFQETQYF

size: once
D: NA
V: TRBV9
J: TRBJ1-1
DNA: TGTGCCAGCAGCGTAGAAGGACTAGTGAACACTGAAGCTTTCTTT
CDR3: CASSVEGLVNTEAFF

size: NA
D: NA
V: TRBV5-1
J: TRBJ1-4
DNA: TGCGCCAGCAGCTTGTTGACAACGCAGCGTAATGAAAAACTGTTTTTT
CDR3: CASSLLTTQRNEKLFF

size: few
D: NA
V: TRBV7-9
J: TRBJ1-5
DNA: TGTGCCAGCAGCCATGGAGGGACAAAACAGCCCCAGCATTTT
CDR3: CASSHGGTKQPQHF

size: NA
D: TRBD2
V: TRBV7-2
J: TRBJ2-5
DNA: TGTGCCAGCAGCAGCGGGAGGGCCCTCGGGACCCAGTACTTC
CDR3: CASSSGRALGTQYF

size: NA
D: NA
V: TRBV7-9
J: TRBJ2-7
DNA: TGTGCCAGCAGCTCTGCCGGACTACACTACGAGCAGTACTTC
CDR3: CASSSAGLHYEQYF

size: once
D: NA
V: TRBV4-1
J: TRBJ2-5
DNA: TGCGCCAGCAGCCGTCAAACGAGCTACCAAGAGACCCAGTACTTC
CDR3: CASSRQTSYQETQYF

size: NA
D: NA
V: TRBV11-1
J: TRBJ2-3
DNA: TGTGCCAGCAGCTTAGGGCTTAGGGATACGCAGTATTTT
CDR3: CASSLGLRDTQYF

size: NA
D: TRBD2
V: TRBV28
J: TRBJ2-1
DNA: TGTGCCAGCAGCCTAACTAGCGGGAGGGCCTTTCATGAGCAGTTCTTC
CDR3: CASSLTSGRAFHEQFF

size: NA
D: NA
V: TRBV15
J: TRBJ2-5
DNA: TGTGCCACCAGTAGATCACAGAGAAAAGAGACCCAGTACTTC
CDR3: CATSRSQRKETQYF

size: NA
D: NA
V: TRBV15
J: TRBJ2-2
DNA: TGTGCCACCGCTCAGACAGCCAACACCGGGGAGCTGTTTTTT
CDR3: CATAQTANTGELFF

size: NA
D: TRBD1
V: TRBV5-6
J: TRBJ1-2
DNA: TGTGCCAGCAGTCCCGGGACAGGGTGGGATAACTATGGCTACACCTTC
CDR3: CASSPGTGWDNYGYTF

size: NA
D: TRBD2
V: TRBV4-3
J: TRBJ2-3
DNA: TGCGCCAGCAGCCAAGATGGGGGGGCAGATACGCAGTATTTT
CDR3: CASSQDGGADTQYF

size: NA
D: TRBD1
V: TRBV7-2
J: TRBJ2-7
DNA: TGTGCCAGCAGCTACCGACAGGGGCCCTACGAGCAGTACTTC
CDR3: CASSYRQGPYEQYF

size: NA
D: TRBD2
V: TRBV6-6
J: TRBJ2-1
DNA: TGTGCCAGCAGTTACGAGCTAGCGGTGTACAATGAGCAGTTCTTC
CDR3: CASSYELAVYNEQFF

size: NA
D: NA
V: TRBV5-1
J: TRBJ2-1
DNA: TGCGCCAGCAACAAAGAGGGCTACAATGAGCAGTTCTTC
CDR3: CASNKEGYNEQFF

size: once
D: TRBD1
V: TRBV18
J: TRBJ2-1
DNA: TGTGCCAGCTCCCCCGGGACAGGGGGCAGCTACAATGAGCAGTTCTTC
CDR3: CASSPGTGGSYNEQFF

size: NA
D: NA
V: TRBV19
J: TRBJ1-1
DNA: TGTGCCAGTATAGGACGAGGGCAAGCTTTCTTT
CDR3: CASIGRGQAFF

size: NA
D: TRBD1
V: TRBV5-5
J: TRBJ1-4
DNA: TGTGCCAGCAGTCCGACCGGGACAGCGCATGAAAAACTGTTTTTT
CDR3: CASSPTGTAHEKLFF

size: NA
D: TRBD2
V: TRBV5-1
J: TRBJ2-7
DNA: TGCGCCAGCAGCTTGGGTGCTAGCGGGCGGTCTTCCTACGAGCAGTACTTC
CDR3: CASSLGASGRSSYEQYF

size: NA
D: NA
V: TRBV28
J: TRBJ1-3
DNA: TGTGCCAGCAAATTGGGCCGGGGAAACCCTGGAAACACCATATATTTT
CDR3: CASKLGRGNPGNTIYF

size: NA
D: NA
V: TRBV14
J: TRBJ2-5
DNA: TGTGCCAGCAGCCAAGAGATCGCGGGGTTGGGAGAGACCCAGTACTTC
CDR3: CASSQEIAGLGETQYF